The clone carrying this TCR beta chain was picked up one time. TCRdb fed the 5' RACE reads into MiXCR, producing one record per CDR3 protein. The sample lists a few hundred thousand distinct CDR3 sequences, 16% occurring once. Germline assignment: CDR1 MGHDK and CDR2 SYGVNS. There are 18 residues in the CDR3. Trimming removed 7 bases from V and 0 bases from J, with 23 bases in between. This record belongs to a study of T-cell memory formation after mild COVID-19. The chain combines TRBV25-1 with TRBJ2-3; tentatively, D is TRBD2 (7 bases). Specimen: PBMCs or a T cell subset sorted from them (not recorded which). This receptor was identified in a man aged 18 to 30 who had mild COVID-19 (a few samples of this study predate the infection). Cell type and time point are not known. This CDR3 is CASTPGARLAESTDTQYF. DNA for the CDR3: TGTGCCAGCACCCCGGGGGCCCGACTAGCCGAAAGCACAGATACGCAGTATTTT.